The clone carrying this T cell receptor (beta chain) showed up many times. Its cognate antigen is unknown. This specimen belongs to a study of response to subunit inactivated influenza vaccine. MiXCR, applied by TCRdb to the RT-PCR reads, yields one record per CDR3 protein. The sample includes fewer than 800,000 distinct CDR3 sequences, around a sixth of them seen just once. The study, taken as a whole, reports: Authors suggested few new T cells are recruited by each seasonal influenza vaccination.

V lost 8 bases to trimming and J lost 6 bases; unmatched junction nucleotides: 14. This CDR3 has 15 amino acids. Source: PBMCs from blood, taken 11 to 12 days after vaccination. The chain links TRBV12-3 or TRBV12-4 to TRBJ2-3; 7 bases map to TRBD2. The receptor was isolated from a man between 45 and 60 years old who received an inactivated influenza vaccine. In DNA, the CDR3 is TGTGCCAGCGGAGTAGCGGGTCTGGGGGTGGATACGCAGTATTTT. Amino acid sequence: CASGVAGLGVDTQYF.